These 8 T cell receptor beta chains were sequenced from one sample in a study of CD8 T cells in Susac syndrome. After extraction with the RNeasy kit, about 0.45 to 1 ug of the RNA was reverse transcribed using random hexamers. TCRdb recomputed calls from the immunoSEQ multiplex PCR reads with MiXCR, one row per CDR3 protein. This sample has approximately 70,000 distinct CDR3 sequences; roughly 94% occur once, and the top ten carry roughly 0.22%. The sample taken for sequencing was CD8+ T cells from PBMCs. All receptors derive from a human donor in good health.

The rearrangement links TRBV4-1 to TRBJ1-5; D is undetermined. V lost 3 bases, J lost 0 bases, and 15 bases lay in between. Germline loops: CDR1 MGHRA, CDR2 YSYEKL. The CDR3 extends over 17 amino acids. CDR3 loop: CASSQPPGKYSNQPQHF. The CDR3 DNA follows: TGCGCCAGCAGCCAGCCCCCGGGAAAGTATAGCAATCAGCCCCAGCATTTT.

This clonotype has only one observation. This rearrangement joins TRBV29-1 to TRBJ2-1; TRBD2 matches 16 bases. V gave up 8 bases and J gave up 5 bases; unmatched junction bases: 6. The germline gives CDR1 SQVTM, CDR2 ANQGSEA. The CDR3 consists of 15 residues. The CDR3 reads CSLTGTSGGDNEQFF. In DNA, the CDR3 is TGCAGCTTGACCGGGACTAGCGGGGGGGACAATGAGCAGTTCTTC.

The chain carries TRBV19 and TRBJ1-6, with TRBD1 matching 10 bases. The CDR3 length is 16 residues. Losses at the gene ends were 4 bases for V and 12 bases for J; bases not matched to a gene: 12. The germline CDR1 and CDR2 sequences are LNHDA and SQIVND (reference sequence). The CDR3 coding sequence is TGTGCCAGTAGTAGACAAGGGACAGGGGATGAAGTACCCCTCCACTTT. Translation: CASSRQGTGDEVPLHF. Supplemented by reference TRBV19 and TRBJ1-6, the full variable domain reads DGGITQSPKYLFRKEGQNVTLSCEQNLNHDAMYWYRQDPGQGLRLIYYSQIVNDFQKGDIAEGYSVSREKKESFPLTVTSAQKNPTAFYLCASSRQGTGDEVPLHFGNGTRLTVT.

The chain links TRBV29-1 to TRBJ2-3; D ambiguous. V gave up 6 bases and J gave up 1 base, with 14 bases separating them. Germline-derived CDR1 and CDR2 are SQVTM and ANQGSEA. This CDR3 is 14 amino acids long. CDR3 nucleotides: TGCAGCGTGTTATCACTTGGGCGCACAGATACGCAGTATTTT. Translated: CSVLSLGRTDTQYF.

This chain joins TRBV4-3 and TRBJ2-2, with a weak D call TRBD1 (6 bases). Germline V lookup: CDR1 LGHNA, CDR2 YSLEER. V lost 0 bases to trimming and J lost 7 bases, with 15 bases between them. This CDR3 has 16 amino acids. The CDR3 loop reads CASSQDGTGSGGELFF. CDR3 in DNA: TGCGCCAGCAGCCAAGACGGAACAGGGTCCGGCGGGGAGCTGTTTTTT.

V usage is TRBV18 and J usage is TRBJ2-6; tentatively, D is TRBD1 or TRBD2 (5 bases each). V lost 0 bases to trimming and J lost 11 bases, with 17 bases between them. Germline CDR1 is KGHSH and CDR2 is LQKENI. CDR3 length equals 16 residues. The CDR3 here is CASSPPVSGPGDVLTF. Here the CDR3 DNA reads TGTGCCAGCTCACCACCGGTGTCGGGACCCGGGGACGTCCTGACTTTC.

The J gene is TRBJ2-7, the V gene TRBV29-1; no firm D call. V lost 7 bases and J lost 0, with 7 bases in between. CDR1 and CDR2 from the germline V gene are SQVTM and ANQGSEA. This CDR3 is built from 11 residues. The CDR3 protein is CSALYSYEQYF. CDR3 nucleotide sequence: TGCAGCGCGCTCTACTCCTACGAGCAGTACTTC.

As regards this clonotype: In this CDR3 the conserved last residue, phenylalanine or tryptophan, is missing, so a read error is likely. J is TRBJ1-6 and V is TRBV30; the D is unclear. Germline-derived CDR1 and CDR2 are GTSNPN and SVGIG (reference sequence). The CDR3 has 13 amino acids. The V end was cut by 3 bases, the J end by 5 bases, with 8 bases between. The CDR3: CAWSGGNNSPLHL. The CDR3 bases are TGTGCCTGGAGCGGAGGGAATAATTCACCCCTCCACCTT.